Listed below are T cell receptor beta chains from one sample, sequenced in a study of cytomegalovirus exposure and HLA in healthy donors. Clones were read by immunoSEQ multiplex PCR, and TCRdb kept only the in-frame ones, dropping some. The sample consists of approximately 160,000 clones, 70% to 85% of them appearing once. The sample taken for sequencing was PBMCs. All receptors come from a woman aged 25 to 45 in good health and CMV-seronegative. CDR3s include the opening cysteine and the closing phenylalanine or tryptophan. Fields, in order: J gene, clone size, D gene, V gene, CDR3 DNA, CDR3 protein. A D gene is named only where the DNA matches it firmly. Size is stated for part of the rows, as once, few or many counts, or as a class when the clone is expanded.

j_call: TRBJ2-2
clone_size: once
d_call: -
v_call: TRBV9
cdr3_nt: TGTGCCAGCAGCGTAGGGGTTAGCGACACCGGGGAGCTGTTTTTT
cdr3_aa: CASSVGVSDTGELFF

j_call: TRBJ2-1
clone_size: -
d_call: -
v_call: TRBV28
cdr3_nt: TGTGCCAGCAGCGGAGTCCTTGAGCAGTTCTTC
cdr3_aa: CASSGVLEQFF

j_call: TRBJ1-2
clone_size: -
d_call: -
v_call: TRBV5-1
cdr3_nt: TGCGCCAGCAGCCGGATGGGGAACGGGGGGGCGGTGAACTATGGCTACACCTTC
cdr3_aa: CASSRMGNGGAVNYGYTF

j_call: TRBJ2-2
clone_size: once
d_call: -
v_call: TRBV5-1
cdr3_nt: TGCGCCAGCAGCTTGGCCTTGGAAGTGGGCACCAGGGAGCTGTTTTTT
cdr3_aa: CASSLALEVGTRELFF

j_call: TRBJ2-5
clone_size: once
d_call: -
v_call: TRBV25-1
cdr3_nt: TGTGCCAGCAGTGAGAGACAGTACCAAGAGACCCAGTACTTC
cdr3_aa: CASSERQYQETQYF

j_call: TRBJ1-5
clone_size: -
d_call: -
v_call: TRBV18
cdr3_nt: TGTGCCAGCTCACCAGGTTCCAGGTTAGGTAATCAGCCCCAGCATTTT
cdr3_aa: CASSPGSRLGNQPQHF

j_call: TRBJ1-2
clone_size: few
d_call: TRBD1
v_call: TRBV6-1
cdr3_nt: TGTGCCAGCAGGGGACTCCGGGACAGTTCCCTTTCCTTC
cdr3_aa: CASRGLRDSSLSF

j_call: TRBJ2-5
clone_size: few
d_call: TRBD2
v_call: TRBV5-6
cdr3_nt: TGTGCCAGCACGACTAGCGGGGGGGCTGGAGAAGAGACCCAGTACTTC
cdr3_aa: CASTTSGGAGEETQYF

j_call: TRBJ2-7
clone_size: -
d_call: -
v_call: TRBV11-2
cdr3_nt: TGTGCCAGCAGCGTTCGAAGTCGGTCCTCCAAGCAGTACTTC
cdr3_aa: CASSVRSRSSKQYF

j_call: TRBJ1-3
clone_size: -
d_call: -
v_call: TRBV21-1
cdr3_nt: TGTGCCAGCAGCGGGAAACAGGGCTTGCCCTCTGGAAACACCATATATTTT
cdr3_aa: CASSGKQGLPSGNTIYF

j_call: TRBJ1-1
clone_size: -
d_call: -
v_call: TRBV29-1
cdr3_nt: TGCAGCGTTGAGGCGGGGGAGGGGACTGAAGCTTTCTTT
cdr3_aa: CSVEAGEGTEAFF

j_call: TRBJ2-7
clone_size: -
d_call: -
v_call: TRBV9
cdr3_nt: TGTGCCAGCAGCCCCAGCCCCAGCGGAAGATACGAGCAGTACTTC
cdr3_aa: CASSPSPSGRYEQYF

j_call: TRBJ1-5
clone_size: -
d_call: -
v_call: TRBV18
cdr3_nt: TGTGCCAGCTCACCAGACTTTAATCAGCCCCAGCATTTT
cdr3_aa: CASSPDFNQPQHF

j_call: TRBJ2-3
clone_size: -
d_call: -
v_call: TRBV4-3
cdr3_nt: TGCGCCAGCAGCCAAGATGCAGGGGCGCATACAGATACGCAGTATTTT
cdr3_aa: CASSQDAGAHTDTQYF

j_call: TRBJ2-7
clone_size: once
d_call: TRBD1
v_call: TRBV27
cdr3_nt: TGTGCCAGCAGTTTTCCGGGGACAGCAATAGAGGAGCAGTACTTC
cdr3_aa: CASSFPGTAIEEQYF

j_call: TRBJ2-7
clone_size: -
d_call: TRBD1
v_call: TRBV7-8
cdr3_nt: TGTGCCAGCAGCCCTCCACAGGGGTACGAGCAGTACTTC
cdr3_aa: CASSPPQGYEQYF

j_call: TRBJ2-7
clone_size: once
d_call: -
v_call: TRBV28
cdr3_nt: TGTGCCAGCAAGTTCAGCTCCAGGCACGAGCAGTACTTC
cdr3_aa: CASKFSSRHEQYF

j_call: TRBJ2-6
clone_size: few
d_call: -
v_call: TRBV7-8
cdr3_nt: TGTGCCAGCAGGGCCCAGGCCGCTGGGGCCAACGTCCTGACTTTC
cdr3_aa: CASRAQAAGANVLTF

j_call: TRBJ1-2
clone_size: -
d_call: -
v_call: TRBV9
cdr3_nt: TGTGCCAGCAGCTCCCCCCGTGGAGGGTTTGTGCATGGCTACACCTTC
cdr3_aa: CASSSPRGGFVHGYTF

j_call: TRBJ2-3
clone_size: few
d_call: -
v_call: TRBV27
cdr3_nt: TGTGCCAGCAGTCCCCGGGTCTACACAGATACGCAGTATTTT
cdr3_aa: CASSPRVYTDTQYF

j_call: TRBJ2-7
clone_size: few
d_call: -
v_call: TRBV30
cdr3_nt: TGTGCCTGTAACAGGGAGACCTACGAGCAGTACTTC
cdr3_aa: CACNRETYEQYF

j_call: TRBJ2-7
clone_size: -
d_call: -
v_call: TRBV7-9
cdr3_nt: TGTGCCAGCAGCTTAGTGCGAGGTGAGAGCGAGCAGTACTTC
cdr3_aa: CASSLVRGESEQYF

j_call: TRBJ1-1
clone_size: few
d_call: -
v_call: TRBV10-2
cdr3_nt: TGCGCCAGCAGCCTCATTCCATCGGGTGGTGAAGCTTTCTTT
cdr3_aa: CASSLIPSGGEAFF

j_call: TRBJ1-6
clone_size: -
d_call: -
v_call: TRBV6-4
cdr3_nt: TGTGCCAGCAGTGACTCGCTCGGCGGTCCACCCCTCCACTTT
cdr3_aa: CASSDSLGGPPLHF

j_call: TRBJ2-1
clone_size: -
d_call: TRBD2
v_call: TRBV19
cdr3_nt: TGTGCCAGTAGTACCCTAGCGGGAGAAGTCACCTACAATGAGCAGTTCTTC
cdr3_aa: CASSTLAGEVTYNEQFF

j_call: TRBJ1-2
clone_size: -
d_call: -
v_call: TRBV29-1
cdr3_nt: TGCAGCGTTGAAAAGACAGATGGCTACACCTTC
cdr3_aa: CSVEKTDGYTF

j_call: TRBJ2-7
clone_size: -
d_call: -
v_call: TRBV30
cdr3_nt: TGTGCCTGGACCCTACTAGGACCCCACGAGCAGTACTTC
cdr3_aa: CAWTLLGPHEQYF

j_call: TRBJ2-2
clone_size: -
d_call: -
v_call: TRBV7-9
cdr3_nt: TGTGCCAGCAGCTTAAGGACTACAAACACCGGGGAGCTGTTTTTT
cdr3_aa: CASSLRTTNTGELFF

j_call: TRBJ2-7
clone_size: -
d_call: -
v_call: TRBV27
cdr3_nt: TGTGCCAGCAGTTTACAATGGACAGTCAGCCACGAGCAGTACTTC
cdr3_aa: CASSLQWTVSHEQYF

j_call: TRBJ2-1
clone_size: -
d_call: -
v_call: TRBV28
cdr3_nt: TGTGCCAGCAGTTTCCCCCGGGTTGGCAATGAGCAGTTCTTC
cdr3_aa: CASSFPRVGNEQFF

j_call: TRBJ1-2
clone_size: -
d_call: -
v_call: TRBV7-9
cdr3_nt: TGTGCCAGCAGCTTAGGTTCGGGTATCCATGGCTACACCTTC
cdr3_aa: CASSLGSGIHGYTF

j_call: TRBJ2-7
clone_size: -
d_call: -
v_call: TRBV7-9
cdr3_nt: TGTGCCGGTGGACAGAACTACGAGCAGTACTTC
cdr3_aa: CAGGQNYEQYF

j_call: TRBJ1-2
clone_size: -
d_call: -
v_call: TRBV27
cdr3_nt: TGTGCCAGCAGTCCTACCGACAGGCTGAATTATGGCTACACCTTC
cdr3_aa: CASSPTDRLNYGYTF

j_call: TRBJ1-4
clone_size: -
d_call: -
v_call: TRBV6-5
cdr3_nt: TGTGCCAGCAGTCGTAAAGGCGGAAAACTGTTTTTT
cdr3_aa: CASSRKGGKLFF

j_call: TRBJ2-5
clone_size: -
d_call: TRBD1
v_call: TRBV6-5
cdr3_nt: TGTGCCAGCAGTTCCGCAGGGGGCGTGGGGACCCAGTACTTC
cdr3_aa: CASSSAGGVGTQYF

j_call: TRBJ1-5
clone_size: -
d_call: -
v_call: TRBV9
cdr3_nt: TGTGCCAGCAGCGTAGATGGGGGAGCGGGCCAGCCCCAGCATTTT
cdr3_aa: CASSVDGGAGQPQHF

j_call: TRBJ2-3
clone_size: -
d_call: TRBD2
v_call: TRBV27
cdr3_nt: TGTGCCAGCAGTTCGACCCGCTTCGGGCTAGCGGGAGATACGCAGTATTTT
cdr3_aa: CASSSTRFGLAGDTQYF

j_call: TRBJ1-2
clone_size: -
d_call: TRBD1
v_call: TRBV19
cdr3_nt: TGTGCCAGTAGCAGGACAGGGGTCGGTGGCTACACCTTC
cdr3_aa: CASSRTGVGGYTF

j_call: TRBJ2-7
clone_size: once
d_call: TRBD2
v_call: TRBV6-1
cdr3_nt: TGTGCCAGCAGGGCAGGGACTAGCGGGGGTTACGAGCAGTACTTC
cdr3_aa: CASRAGTSGGYEQYF

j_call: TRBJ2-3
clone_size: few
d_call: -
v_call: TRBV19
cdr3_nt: TGTGCCACCAGGCGGGATTTCGGCACAGATACGCAGTATTTT
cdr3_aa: CATRRDFGTDTQYF

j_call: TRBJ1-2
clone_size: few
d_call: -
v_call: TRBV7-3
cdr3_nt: TGTGCCAGCAGCCTACCGCAGGGGCATGGCTACACCTTC
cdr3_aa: CASSLPQGHGYTF

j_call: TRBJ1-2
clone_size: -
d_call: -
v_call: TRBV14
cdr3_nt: TGTGCCAGCAGCCCCCCCGGGTCCGTAGCCTATGGCTACACCTTC
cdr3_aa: CASSPPGSVAYGYTF

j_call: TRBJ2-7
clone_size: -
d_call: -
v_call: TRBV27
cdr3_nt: TGTGCCAGCAGTGCAGGGGGCCCTTGGGAGGGCTCCTACGAGCAGTACTTC
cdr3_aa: CASSAGGPWEGSYEQYF

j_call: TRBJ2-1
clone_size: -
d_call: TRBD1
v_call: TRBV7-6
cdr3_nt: TGTGCCAGCAGCTACGACAGGGTGCCCTACAATGAGCAGTTCTTC
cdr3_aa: CASSYDRVPYNEQFF

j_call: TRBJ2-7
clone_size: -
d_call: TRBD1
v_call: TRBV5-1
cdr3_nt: TGCGCCAGCAGCCCGGGACAGCCCTCCGACGAGCAGTACTTC
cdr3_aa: CASSPGQPSDEQYF

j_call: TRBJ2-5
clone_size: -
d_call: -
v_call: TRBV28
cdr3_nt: TGTGCCAGCAGTTGGGTGGGAAGGGGGGAGACCCAGTACTTC
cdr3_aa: CASSWVGRGETQYF

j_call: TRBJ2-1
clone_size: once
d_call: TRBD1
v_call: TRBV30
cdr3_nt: TGTGCCTGGAGTGTACCGGGACAGGGATACTACAATGAGCAGTTCTTC
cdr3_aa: CAWSVPGQGYYNEQFF

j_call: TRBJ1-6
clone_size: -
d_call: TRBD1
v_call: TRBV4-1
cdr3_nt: TGCGCCAGCAGCCGGACAGGGTGGAATTCACCCCTCCACTTT
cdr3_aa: CASSRTGWNSPLHF

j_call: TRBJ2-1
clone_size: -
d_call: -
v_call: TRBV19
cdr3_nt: TGTGCCAGTAGTATTTCACGGAGCGAGCAGTTCTTC
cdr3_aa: CASSISRSEQFF

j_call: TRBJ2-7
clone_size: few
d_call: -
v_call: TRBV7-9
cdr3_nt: TGTGCCAGCAGCTTAGAGGCGGCGTCCTACGAGCAGTACTTC
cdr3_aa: CASSLEAASYEQYF